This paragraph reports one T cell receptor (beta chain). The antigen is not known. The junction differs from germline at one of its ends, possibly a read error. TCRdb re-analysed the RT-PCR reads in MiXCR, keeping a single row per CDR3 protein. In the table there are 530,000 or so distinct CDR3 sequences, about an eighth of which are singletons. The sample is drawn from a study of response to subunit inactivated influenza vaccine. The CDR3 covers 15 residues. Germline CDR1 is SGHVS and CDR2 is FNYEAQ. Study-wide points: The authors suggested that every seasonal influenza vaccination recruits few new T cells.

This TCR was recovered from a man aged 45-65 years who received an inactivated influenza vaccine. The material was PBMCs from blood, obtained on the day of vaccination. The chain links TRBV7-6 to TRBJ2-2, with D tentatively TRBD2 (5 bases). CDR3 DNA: TGTGCCAGCAGCCTAGCCCAGTCCTGGGCCGGGGAGCTGTTTTTT. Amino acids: CASSLAQSWAGELFF.